These 8 T cell receptor beta chains originate from one sample sequenced in a study of T cell responses to AZD1222 COVID-19 vaccine. Some clones are missing from TCRdb's copy, which holds only in-frame ones; the method was immunoSEQ multiplex PCR. The sample shows about 110,000 clones, roughly 85% of them seen only once. The sample here was peripheral blood, taken on day 0 of AZD1222 vaccination. The receptors were sampled from an adult in good health.

This CDR3 reads CASSLELISAQYF. As DNA, the CDR3 is TGTGCCAGCAGTTTAGAGCTAATTTCGGCGCAGTATTTT. The chain links TRBV12-3 or TRBV12-4 to TRBJ2-3; no reliable D call. This CDR3 is 13 amino acids long. The V and J ends lost 1 base and 10 bases respectively, with 12 bases between them.

The CDR3 DNA is TGTGCCAGCAGCTTGCTACAGGGGGTTTCTAATGAAAAACTGTTTTTT. Amino acid sequence: CASSLLQGVSNEKLFF. The rearrangement links TRBV5-6 to TRBJ1-4; TRBD1 agrees at 8 bases. The germline V gene has CDR1 SGHDT and CDR2 YYEEEE. This CDR3 has 16 residues. The V and J ends lost 1 base and 3 bases, in that order; junction bases with no gene match: 5.

This chain links TRBV7-2 with TRBJ1-1; D call uncertain. The length of the CDR3 is 14 residues. Trimming left V 0 bases short and J 10 bases short, with 15 bases between. Germline assignment: CDR1 SGHTA and CDR2 FQGNSA. For the CDR3, the DNA is TGTGCCAGCAGCTTAGCAGGATCGGTATTGGGAGCTTTCTTT. Residues: CASSLAGSVLGAFF.

This clone has a handful of counts. The chain joins TRBV3-1 (or the pseudogene TRBV3-2) to TRBJ1-1; possible D gene TRBD1, 5 bases. Looked up from germline, CDR1 is LGHDT and CDR2 is YNNKEL (reference sequence). V was shortened by 1 base and J by 7 bases, with 10 bases between the two germline ends. The CDR3 is 13 amino acids. CDR3 protein: CASSQGGRREAFF. In nucleotides, the CDR3 is TGTGCCAGCAGCCAAGGGGGCCGACGTGAAGCTTTCTTT.

The chain carries TRBV7-2 and TRBJ1-2, with a weak D call TRBD1 (6 bases). The CDR3 consists of 13 residues. Germline loops: CDR1 SGHTA, CDR2 FQGNSA. V shed 7 bases and J shed 4 bases, with 13 bases lying between them. The CDR3: CASTPQGLYGYTF. CDR3 DNA: TGTGCCAGCACCCCTCAGGGGCTCTATGGCTACACCTTC. Full variable domain (remainder filled in from reference TRBV7-2 and TRBJ1-2): GAGVSQSPSNKVTEKGKDVELRCDPISGHTALYWYRQSLGQGLEFLIYFQGNSAPDKSGLPSDRFSAERTGGSVSTLTIQRTQQEDSAVYLCASTPQGLYGYTFGSGTRLTVV.

This chain connects TRBV19 to TRBJ2-7; 10 bases are shared with TRBD2. Germline trimming cut 3 bases from V and 1 base from J; bases unmatched to any gene: 9. Per the germline V gene, CDR1 is LNHDA and CDR2 is SQIVND (reference sequence). There are 17 residues in the CDR3. Here the CDR3 reads CASSIRVAGGESYEQYF. The CDR3 DNA follows: TGTGCCAGTAGTATTCGAGTAGCGGGAGGAGAATCCTACGAGCAGTACTTC.

This clone was observed once. The chain links TRBV2 to TRBJ1-1; D is ambiguous. V lost 4 bases to trimming and J lost 0 bases, with 9 bases between them. The CDR3 has 14 residues. CDR1 and CDR2 from the germline V gene are SNHLY and FYNNEI. CDR3 in amino acids: CASSVAALNTEAFF. For the CDR3, the DNA is TGTGCCAGCAGTGTAGCGGCCTTGAACACTGAAGCTTTCTTT.

This chain joins TRBV7-2 and TRBJ1-1; D is undetermined. Trimming took 3 bases from V and 0 from J, leaving 5 bases between them. The CDR3 is made up of 13 amino acids. Germline assignment: CDR1 SGHTA and CDR2 FQGNSA. This chain's CDR3 is CASSFSVNTEAFF. CDR3 DNA sequence: TGTGCCAGCAGCTTCTCGGTGAACACTGAAGCTTTCTTT.